This record looks at one T cell receptor beta chain sequence and its context. The antigen remains undetermined. V lost 7 bases, J lost 6 bases, and 18 bases lay in between. Germline assignment: CDR1 SQVTM and CDR2 ANQGSEA. The CDR3 has 14 residues. This entry belongs to a study of a mutant IDH1 vaccine in newly diagnosed glioma. Study conclusions and caveats: With respect to changes in top peripheral T cell clonotypes, pseudoprogression seemed unrelated.

Sample time point: week 47, end of study. Vaccination used 300 ug of mutant IDH1 20-mer peptide per dose, with topical imiquimod. There were eight vaccinations for patients, given in weeks 1, 3, 5, 7, 11, 15, 19 and 23. Using immunoSEQ multiplex PCR, the repertoire was profiled, and TCRdb retains in-frame clones only, with some absent. The sample records fewer than 55,000 clones, almost 65% being singletons. The TCR sequence derives from a man aged 35-49 years with glioma. Some clones in this sample may be carry-over from other donors' samples. The rearrangement links TRBV29-1 to TRBJ1-4, with D tentatively TRBD1 (5 bases). The specimen comprised peripheral blood mononuclear cells (PBMCs), sampled from a glioma patient whose treatment included an IDH1 peptide vaccine. This CDR3 is CSAKRGGGDEKLFF. As DNA, the CDR3 is TGCAGCGCAAAGAGAGGCGGGGGGGATGAAAAACTGTTTTTT.